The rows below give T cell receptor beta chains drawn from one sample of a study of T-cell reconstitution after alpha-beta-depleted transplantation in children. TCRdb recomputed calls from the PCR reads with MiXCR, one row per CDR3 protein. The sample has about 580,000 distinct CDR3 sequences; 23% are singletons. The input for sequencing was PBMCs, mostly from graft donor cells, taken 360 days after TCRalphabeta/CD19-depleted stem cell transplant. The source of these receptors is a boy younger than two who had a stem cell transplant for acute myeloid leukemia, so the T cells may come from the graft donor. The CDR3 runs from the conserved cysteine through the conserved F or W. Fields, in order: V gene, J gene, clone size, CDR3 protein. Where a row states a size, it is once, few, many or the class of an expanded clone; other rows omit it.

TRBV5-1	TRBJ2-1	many	CASSPTGSSEQFF
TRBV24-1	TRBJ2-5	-	CATSTRGEETQYF
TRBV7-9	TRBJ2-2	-	CASSVPGSGELFF
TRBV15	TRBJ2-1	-	CATSRDANLAGVDEQFF
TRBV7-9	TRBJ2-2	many	CASSYDRAGELFF
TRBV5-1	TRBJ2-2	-	CASSYALWDWDTGELFF
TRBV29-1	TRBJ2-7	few	CSGQTGDYEQYF
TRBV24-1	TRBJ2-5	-	CATSDSNSMETQYF
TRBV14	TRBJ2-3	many	CASSQGDFGADTQYF
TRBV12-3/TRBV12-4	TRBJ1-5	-	CASRPPGTGTNQPQHF
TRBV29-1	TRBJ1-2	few	CSVEFEPYGYTF
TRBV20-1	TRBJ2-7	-	CSARDLGTQLTYEQYF
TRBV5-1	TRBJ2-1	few	CASSGRQASSYNEQFF
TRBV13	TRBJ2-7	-	CASSFYSSSYEQYF
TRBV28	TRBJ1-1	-	CASSPQYTEAFF
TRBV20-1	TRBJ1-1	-	CSARVMNTEAFF
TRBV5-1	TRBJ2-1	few	CASSLDREGDEQFF
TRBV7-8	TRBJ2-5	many	CASSGQVWGSSKETQYF
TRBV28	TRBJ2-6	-	CASSPGTRSSGANVLTF
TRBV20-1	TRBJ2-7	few	CSARDGKTSYEQYF
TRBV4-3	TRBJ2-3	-	CASSHFVKGLAARTDTQYF
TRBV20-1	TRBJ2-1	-	CSASPRVEQFF
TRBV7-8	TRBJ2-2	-	CASSLGLARELFF
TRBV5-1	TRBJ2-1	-	CASSLAVRSTYEQFF
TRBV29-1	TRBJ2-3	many	CSVEGTLATDTQYF
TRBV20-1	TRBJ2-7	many	CSARDRTGDPYEQYF